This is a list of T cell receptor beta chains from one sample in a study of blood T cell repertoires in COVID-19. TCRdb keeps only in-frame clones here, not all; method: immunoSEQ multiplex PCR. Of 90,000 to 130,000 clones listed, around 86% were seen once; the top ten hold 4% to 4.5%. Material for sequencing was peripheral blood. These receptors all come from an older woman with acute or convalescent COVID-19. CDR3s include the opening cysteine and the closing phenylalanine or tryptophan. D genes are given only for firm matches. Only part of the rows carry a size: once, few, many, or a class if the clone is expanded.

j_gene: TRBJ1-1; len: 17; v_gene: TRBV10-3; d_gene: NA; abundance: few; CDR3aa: CAISDTLSGGVNTEAFF; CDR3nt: TGTGCCATCAGTGACACCCTTTCCGGGGGAGTGAACACTGAAGCTTTCTTT
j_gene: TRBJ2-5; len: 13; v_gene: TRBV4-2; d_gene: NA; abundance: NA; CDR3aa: CASSPEPKETQYF; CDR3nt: TGTGCCAGCAGCCCTGAGCCTAAAGAGACCCAGTACTTC
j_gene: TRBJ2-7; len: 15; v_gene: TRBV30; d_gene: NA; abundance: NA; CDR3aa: CAWSDISGRGNEQYF; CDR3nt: TGTGCCTGGAGTGACATATCCGGAAGGGGCAACGAGCAGTACTTC
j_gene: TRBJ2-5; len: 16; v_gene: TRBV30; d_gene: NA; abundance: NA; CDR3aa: CACSTGSLMYQETQYF; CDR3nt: TGTGCCTGCAGTACCGGTTCCTTAATGTACCAAGAGACCCAGTACTTC
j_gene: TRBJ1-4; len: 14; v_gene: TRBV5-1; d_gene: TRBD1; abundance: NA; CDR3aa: CASSFQGADEKLFF; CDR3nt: TGCGCCAGCAGCTTTCAGGGGGCCGATGAAAAACTGTTTTTT
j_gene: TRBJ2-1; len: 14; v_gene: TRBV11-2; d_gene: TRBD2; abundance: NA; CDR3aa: CASTAGLHGNEQFF; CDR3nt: TGTGCCAGCACCGCGGGACTACACGGCAATGAGCAGTTCTTC
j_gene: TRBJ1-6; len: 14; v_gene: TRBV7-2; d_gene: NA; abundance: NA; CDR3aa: CASSLEVRNSPLHF; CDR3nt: TGTGCCAGCAGCTTAGAGGTCAGGAATTCACCCCTCCACTTT
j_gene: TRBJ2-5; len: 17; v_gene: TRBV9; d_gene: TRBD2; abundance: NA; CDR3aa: CASSVGIKRGGPGTQYF; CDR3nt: TGTGCCAGCAGCGTAGGGATAAAGCGGGGGGGCCCGGGGACCCAGTACTTC
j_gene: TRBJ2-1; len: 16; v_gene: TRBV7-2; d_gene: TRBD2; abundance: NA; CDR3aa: CASSPQGPSGGAGQFF; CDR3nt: TGTGCCAGCAGCCCCCAGGGGCCTAGCGGGGGGGCTGGGCAGTTCTTC
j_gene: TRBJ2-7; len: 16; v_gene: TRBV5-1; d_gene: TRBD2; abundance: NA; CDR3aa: CASSLGTSGLTYEQYF; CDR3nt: TGCGCCAGCAGCTTGGGGACTAGCGGTCTAACCTACGAGCAGTACTTC
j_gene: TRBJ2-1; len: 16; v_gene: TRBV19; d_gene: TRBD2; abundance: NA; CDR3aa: CASSINPSGGGGEQFF; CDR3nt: TGTGCCAGTAGTATCAATCCGAGCGGGGGCGGGGGTGAGCAGTTCTTC
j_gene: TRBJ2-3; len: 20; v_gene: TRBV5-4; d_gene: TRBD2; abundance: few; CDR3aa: CASSLLDLAGGAESTDTQYF; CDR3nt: TGTGCCAGCAGCTTGTTAGATCTAGCGGGAGGGGCCGAGAGCACAGATACGCAGTATTTT
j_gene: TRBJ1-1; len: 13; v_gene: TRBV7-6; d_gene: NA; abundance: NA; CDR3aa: CASSSSLGAEAFF; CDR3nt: TGTGCCAGCAGCTCCTCCTTGGGCGCTGAAGCTTTCTTT
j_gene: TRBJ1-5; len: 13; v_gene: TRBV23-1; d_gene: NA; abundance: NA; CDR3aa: CASSVRSNQPQHF; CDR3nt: TGCGCCAGCAGTGTCAGGAGCAATCAGCCCCAGCATTTT
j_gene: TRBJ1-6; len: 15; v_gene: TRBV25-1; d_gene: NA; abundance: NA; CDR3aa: CASSERKGWNSPLHF; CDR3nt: TGTGCCAGCAGTGAAAGGAAGGGGTGGAATTCACCCCTCCACTTT
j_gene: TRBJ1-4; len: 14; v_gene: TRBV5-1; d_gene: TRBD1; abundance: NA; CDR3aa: CASSLGQGAEKLFF; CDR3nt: TGCGCCAGCAGCTTGGGACAGGGGGCGGAAAAACTGTTTTTT
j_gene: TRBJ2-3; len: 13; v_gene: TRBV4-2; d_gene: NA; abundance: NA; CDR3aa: CASSPDGGDTQYF; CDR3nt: TGTGCCAGCAGCCCAGATGGGGGGGATACGCAGTATTTT
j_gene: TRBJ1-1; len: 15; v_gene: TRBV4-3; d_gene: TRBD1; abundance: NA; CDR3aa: CASSQVYRGGTEAFF; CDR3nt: TGCGCCAGCAGCCAAGTTTACAGGGGAGGCACTGAAGCTTTCTTT
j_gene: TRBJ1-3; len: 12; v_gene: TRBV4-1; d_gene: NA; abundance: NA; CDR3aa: CASSQLGNTIYF; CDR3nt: TGCGCCAGCAGCCAACTTGGAAACACCATATATTTT
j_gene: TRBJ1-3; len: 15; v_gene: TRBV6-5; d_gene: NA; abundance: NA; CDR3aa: CASSYSIDSGNTIYF; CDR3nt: TGTGCCAGCAGTTACTCGATAGACTCTGGAAACACCATATATTTT
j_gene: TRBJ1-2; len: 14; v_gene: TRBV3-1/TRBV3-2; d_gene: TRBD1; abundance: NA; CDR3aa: CASSQGQGSGGYTF; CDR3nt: TGTGCCAGCAGCCAAGGACAGGGGTCGGGCGGCTACACCTTC
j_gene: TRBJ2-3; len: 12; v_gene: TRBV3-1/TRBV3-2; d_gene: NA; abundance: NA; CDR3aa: CASSQEGGAQYF; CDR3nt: TGTGCCAGCAGCCAAGAAGGGGGGGCGCAGTATTTT
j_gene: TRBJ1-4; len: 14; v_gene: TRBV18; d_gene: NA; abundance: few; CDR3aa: CASSPGGMNEKLFF; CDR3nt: TGTGCCAGCTCACCAGGCGGAATGAATGAAAAACTGTTTTTT
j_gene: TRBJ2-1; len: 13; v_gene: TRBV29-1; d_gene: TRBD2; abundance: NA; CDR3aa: CSGTRSSYNEQFF; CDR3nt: TGCAGCGGGACTAGGAGCTCCTACAATGAGCAGTTCTTC
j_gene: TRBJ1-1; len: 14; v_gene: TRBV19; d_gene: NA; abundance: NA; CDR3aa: CASSIDGRNTEAFF; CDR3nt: TGTGCCAGTAGTATAGATGGGCGGAACACTGAAGCTTTCTTT
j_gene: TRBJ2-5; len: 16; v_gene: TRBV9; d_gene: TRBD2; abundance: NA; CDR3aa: CASSVGTSGKQETQYF; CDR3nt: TGTGCCAGCAGCGTAGGAACTAGCGGTAAACAAGAGACCCAGTACTTC
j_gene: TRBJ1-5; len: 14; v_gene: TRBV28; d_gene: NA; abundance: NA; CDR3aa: CASSLAGSNQPQHF; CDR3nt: TGTGCCAGCAGTTTGGCAGGTAGCAATCAGCCCCAGCATTTT